Sequencing of this T cell receptor beta chain was carried out in a study of T cell responses to AZD1222 COVID-19 vaccine. Deletions cut 0 bases from V and 0 bases from J, with 11 bases between. The CDR3 has 16 amino acids. In germline, CDR1 is LNHNV, CDR2 YYDKDF (reference sequence). Concerning this clone itself: Its antigen is not identified.

Measured with immunoSEQ multiplex PCR; TCRdb has only the in-frame clones, and not every one. The sample has around 150,000 clones, around 85% seen once. Whole-study findings and limits: White British ancestry dominated among donors, who included more females, and clonal diversity was possibly underestimated. At 160-218 and 743-854, vaccine-associated CD4 TCRs were dominant, and they spanned spike. Only after the peak T cell response were repertoires sampled.

This TCR was recovered from an adult who received the MenACWY meningococcal vaccine as a control. This chain joins TRBV15 and TRBJ1-2; unclear D gene. This specimen consisted of peripheral blood, obtained 28 days after the second dose of the MenACWY control vaccine. The CDR3 bases are TGTGCCACCAGCAGAGATAGGGTATTAGCTAACTATGGCTACACCTTC. The encoded protein is CATSRDRVLANYGYTF.